This T cell receptor beta chain was observed in a study of multiple sclerosis patients with progressive multifocal leukoencephalopathy. The time point was: before natalizumab initiation. With regard to this clone: Antigen specificity is unknown.

Findings and caveats of the study: In most PML patients, TRB repertoires appeared less diverse by entropy.

Using immunoSEQ multiplex PCR, the repertoire was profiled, and TCRdb retains in-frame clones only, with some absent. Among roughly 34,000 clones listed, around 89% were seen once. The sequencing input was PBMCs. This TCR was sampled from a human donor with multiple sclerosis.

The CDR3 loop is CASSPRVGSEKLFF. CDR3 nucleotide sequence: TGTGCCAGCAGCCCCCGTGTCGGGAGTGAAAAACTGTTTTTT. The chain recombines TRBV5-4 with TRBJ1-4; the D is unclear. From germline, CDR1 is SGHNT and CDR2 YYREEE (reference sequence). This CDR3 is 14 amino acids long. With 4 bases removed from V and 7 bases from J, the gap between germline ends came to 14 bases.